One sample yielded the 25 T cell receptor beta chains listed below, sequenced in a study of cytomegalovirus exposure and HLA in healthy donors. The PCR used 60 Vbeta and 13 Jbeta primers. Repertoires were generated with immunoSEQ multiplex PCR, while TCRdb's copy carries only in-frame clones and drops some. The repertoire holds about 100,000 clones, with about 77% as singletons. Material for sequencing was PBMCs. These receptors were taken from a woman under 30 in good health and CMV-seropositive.

The chain joins TRBV11-1 to TRBJ2-2; the match to TRBD1 covers 7 bases. The germline V gene encodes CDR1 SGHAT and CDR2 FQDESV (reference sequence). The V segment lost 1 base and the J segment 2 bases; nucleotides outside the gene matches: 4. The CDR3 sequence is 16 residues long. In DNA form, the CDR3 reads TGTGCCAGCAGCTTAGACGGACAGGCCAACACCGGGGAGCTGTTTTTT. It encodes CASSLDGQANTGELFF.

V is TRBV19 and J is TRBJ2-1; a possible D gene is TRBD2 (5 bases). The CDR3 covers 19 residues. V lost 2 bases and J lost 0, with 20 bases in between. From germline, CDR1 is LNHDA and CDR2 SQIVND (reference sequence). The CDR3 bases are TGTGCCAGTAGTATAATGGGAGTGAGCGGCCCAAGCTCCTACAATGAGCAGTTCTTC. Residues: CASSIMGVSGPSSYNEQFF.

The chain uses TRBV28 and TRBJ1-1; D possibly corresponds to TRBD1 (6 bases). CDR3 size: 13 residues. V lost 6 bases to trimming and J lost 7 bases, with 15 bases between them. Germline V gene lookup returns CDR1 MDHEN and CDR2 SYDVKM. The CDR3: CASSRQGGREAFF. In DNA form, the CDR3 reads TGTGCCAGCAGCCGCCAAGGGGGACGTGAAGCTTTCTTT.

This clone appeared a single time. V usage is TRBV27 and J usage is TRBJ1-5, with TRBD1 as a possible D gene (6 bases). V was shortened by 3 bases and J by 4 bases, with 13 bases between the two germline ends. Germline-derived CDR1 and CDR2 are MNHEY and SMNVEV (reference sequence). The CDR3 has 15 amino acids. The CDR3 nucleotides are TGTGCCAGCAGTTTGACAGGCGGGCCGAATCAGCCCCAGCATTTT. This encodes CASSLTGGPNQPQHF.

The chain has TRBV29-1 and TRBJ2-5; 8 nucleotides match TRBD2. TRBJ2-7 matches the DNA end more closely, so the J call is doubtful. Germline V gene sequence: CDR1 SQVTM, CDR2 ANQGSEA. This CDR3 comprises 13 residues. CDR3 protein: CSVGTRFVNEQYF. CDR3 in DNA: TGCAGCGTAGGGACTAGATTTGTCAACGAGCAGTACTTC.

J is TRBJ1-1 and V is TRBV7-8, with D possibly being TRBD1 (6 bases). Trimming cost V 5 bases and J 6 bases, with 22 bases left between them. The CDR3 sequence is 16 residues long. Germline CDR1 reads SGHVS; CDR2 reads FQNEAQ. DNA of the CDR3: TGTGCCAGCAGCCCACTATTTTCGGGGGGCCTCCCTGAAGCTTTCTTT. This encodes CASSPLFSGGLPEAFF.

The chain employs TRBV5-4 and TRBJ2-2, with a possible D match to TRBD1 (5 bases). Germline CDR1 reads SGHNT; CDR2 reads YYREEE (reference sequence). The CDR3 loop spans 13 amino acids. V gave up 0 bases and J gave up 6 bases, with 6 bases separating them. The CDR3 is CASSLDRSGELFF. CDR3 nucleotide sequence: TGTGCCAGCAGCTTGGACAGGTCCGGGGAGCTGTTTTTT.

The chain has TRBV19 and TRBJ1-2; D perhaps matches TRBD1 (5 bases). There are 13 residues in the CDR3. The V gene lost 6 bases and the J gene lost 2 bases, with 10 bases spanning the gap. Germline V gene sequence: CDR1 LNHDA, CDR2 SQIVND (reference sequence). CDR3 coding DNA: TGTGCCAGTAGGTACAGGATGAACTATGGCTACACCTTC. Its protein is CASRYRMNYGYTF.

This chain connects TRBV6-1 to TRBJ2-4, with TRBD2 identical over 11 bases. The CDR3 length is 16 residues. Germline assignment: CDR1 MNHNS and CDR2 SASEGT. Germline trimming cut 3 bases from V and 6 bases from J; bases unmatched to any gene: 7. CDR3 DNA sequence: TGTGCCAGCAGTGAGACGGGACTAGCGGAGGTAAACATTCAGTACTTC. Protein: CASSETGLAEVNIQYF.

The rearrangement joins TRBV10-3 to TRBJ2-3; D might be TRBD2 (6 bases). The CDR3 consists of 15 residues. Germline V CDR1 and CDR2: ENHRY, SYGVKD. Trimming stripped 3 bases from V and 3 bases from J, with 13 bases between. The chain's CDR3 is CAISDGTLKTDTQYF. The CDR3 DNA sequence: TGTGCCATCAGTGATGGGACTCTTAAGACAGATACGCAGTATTTT.

This sequence joins TRBV29-1 and TRBJ2-7, with 8 positions matching TRBD1. The CDR3 contains 15 residues. The ends lost 1 base at V and 5 bases at J; junction bases unmatched: 10. Germline values: CDR1 SQVTM, CDR2 ANQGSEA. The CDR3 region is CSVEGRTDRANEQYF. The CDR3 nucleotides read TGCAGCGTTGAAGGCCGAACGGACAGGGCCAACGAGCAGTACTTC.

Here the CDR3 reads CASSKSGENQPQHF. In DNA form, the CDR3 reads TGTGCCAGCAGCAAATCAGGCGAGAATCAGCCCCAGCATTTT. The rearrangement uses TRBV7-6 and TRBJ1-5; D call uncertain. Between the trimmed V and J ends, which lost 5 bases and 4 bases, there was a span of 12 bases. Germline V gene lookup returns CDR1 SGHVS and CDR2 FNYEAQ. This CDR3 spans 14 amino acids.

The chain recombines TRBV2 with TRBJ2-7; D is perhaps TRBD1 (6 bases). V lost 5 bases to trimming and J lost 0 bases, with 14 bases between them. Germline CDR1 SNHLY, CDR2 FYNNEI. This CDR3 contains 15 residues. The CDR3 DNA is TGTGCCAGCAGTCTACAGGGATCTAGCTCCTACGAGCAGTACTTC. Its protein product is CASSLQGSSSYEQYF. The variable domain in full, with the rest retrieved from reference TRBV2 and TRBJ2-7, is EPEVTQTPSHQVTQMGQEVILRCVPISNHLYFYWYRQILGQKVEFLVSFYNNEISEKSEIFDDQFSVERPDGSNFTLKIRSTKLEDSAMYFCASSLQGSSSYEQYFGPGTRLTVT.

This clone was counted a few times. The chain uses TRBV4-1 and TRBJ2-3; 7 bases are a match to TRBD2. CDR1 is MGHRA and CDR2 is YSYEKL in the germline V gene. The CDR3 loop spans 15 amino acids. V lost 5 bases to trimming and J lost 0 bases; unmatched junction nucleotides: 5. The CDR3: CASSGLGSSTDTQYF. CDR3 DNA: TGCGCCAGCAGCGGACTAGGTTCTAGCACAGATACGCAGTATTTT.

The V gene is TRBV7-2, the J gene TRBJ2-7; no clear D. V shed 2 bases and J shed 6 bases, with 14 bases lying between them. Germline loops: CDR1 SGHTA, CDR2 FQGNSA. This CDR3 has 14 amino acids. CDR3 coding DNA: TGTGCCAGCAGCTTATATTCTCCTGGCTTCGAGCAGTACTTC. Translation gives CASSLYSPGFEQYF.

The chain combines TRBV6-4 with TRBJ2-3; 10 bases match TRBD2. V was pared by 4 bases and J by 4 bases, with 5 bases of the junction left unmatched. The CDR3 runs to 15 residues. The germline CDR1 and CDR2 sequences are MRHNA and SNTAGT. The CDR3 spells CASSGASGSADTQYF. In DNA, the CDR3 is TGTGCCAGCAGTGGGGCTAGCGGGAGCGCAGATACGCAGTATTTT.

The rearrangement uses TRBV28 and TRBJ2-6, with 12 bases that match TRBD1. CDR1 is MDHEN and CDR2 is SYDVKM in the germline V gene. The CDR3 extends over 18 amino acids. V trimming: 4 bases; J trimming: 3 bases; junction bases outside the gene matches: 7. Written as DNA, the CDR3 is TGTGCCAGCAGTTCTAAGGGACAGGGGGCGAGTGGGGCCAACGTCCTGACTTTC. This gives the protein CASSSKGQGASGANVLTF.

V gene TRBV30 combines with J gene TRBJ2-7; D is unclear. Per the germline V gene, CDR1 is GTSNPN and CDR2 is SVGIG (reference sequence). The CDR3 is 14 amino acids. V was shortened by 0 bases and J by 0 bases, with 9 bases between the two germline ends. The CDR3 protein is CAWSVMAGSYEQYF. DNA for the CDR3: TGTGCCTGGAGTGTAATGGCAGGCTCCTACGAGCAGTACTTC. The full variable domain, with the rest looked up from reference TRBV30 and TRBJ2-7, is SQTIHQWPATLVQPVGSPLSLECTVEGTSNPNLYWYRQAAGRGLQLLFYSVGIGQISSEVPQNLSASRPQDRQFILSSKKLLLSDSGFYLCAWSVMAGSYEQYFGPGTRLTVT.

The chain links TRBV5-1 to TRBJ2-1; 14 nucleotides align to TRBD2. Germline values: CDR1 SGHRS, CDR2 YFSETQ. J lost 1 base, V lost 4 bases, and 7 bases had no gene match. The CDR3 sequence is 18 residues long. This CDR3 reads CASSGGLAGAESYNEQFF. For the CDR3, the DNA is TGCGCCAGCAGCGGGGGACTAGCGGGAGCGGAATCCTACAATGAGCAGTTCTTC. The full variable domain, completed using reference TRBV5-1 and TRBJ2-1, is KAGVTQTPRYLIKTRGQQVTLSCSPISGHRSVSWYQQTPGQGLQFLFEYFSETQRNKGNFPGRFSGRQFSNSRSEMNVSTLELGDSALYLCASSGGLAGAESYNEQFFGPGTRLTVL.

The rearrangement joins TRBV10-3 to TRBJ2-1; D possibly corresponds to TRBD2 (5 bases). Germline loops: CDR1 ENHRY, CDR2 SYGVKD. V shed 2 bases and J shed 2 bases, with 10 bases lying between them. The CDR3 has 15 amino acids. The CDR3 reads CAISERDRTYNEQFF. The CDR3 nucleotides are TGTGCCATCAGTGAGCGGGATCGTACCTACAATGAGCAGTTCTTC.

Only a few counts were recorded for this clone. This chain joins TRBV4-1 and TRBJ1-3; D is uncertain. Germline lookup yields CDR1 MGHRA and CDR2 YSYEKL. There are 13 residues in the CDR3. Trimming stripped 1 base from V and 2 bases from J, with 3 bases between. The CDR3 here is CASSQAAGNTIYF. The CDR3 DNA is TGCGCCAGCAGCCAAGCGGCTGGAAACACCATATATTTT.

The V call is TRBV5-5, the J call TRBJ1-5; D possibly corresponds to TRBD1 (6 bases). The V gene's germline CDR1 is SGHKS and CDR2 YYEKEE (reference sequence). This CDR3 is built from 14 residues. Trimming stripped 4 bases from V and 4 bases from J, with 12 bases between. CDR3 nucleotides: TGTGCCAGCAGCCCCGGGACACCAAATCAGCCCCAGCATTTT. Protein product: CASSPGTPNQPQHF. Full variable domain (outside the CDR3, taken from reference TRBV5-5 and TRBJ1-5): DAGVTQSPTHLIKTRGQQVTLRCSPISGHKSVSWYQQVLGQGPQFIFQYYEKEERGRGNFPDRFSARQFPNYSSELNVNALLLGDSALYLCASSPGTPNQPQHFGDGTRLSIL.

The chain joins TRBV6-5 to TRBJ2-4; TRBD1 agrees at 10 bases. This CDR3 has 13 residues. Germline loops: CDR1 MNHEY, CDR2 SVGAGI. The ends lost 7 bases at V and 7 bases at J; junction bases unmatched: 4. CDR3 protein: CASTGTGENIQYF. CDR3 in DNA: TGTGCCAGCACAGGGACAGGGGAGAACATTCAGTACTTC.

The rearrangement links TRBV6-4 to TRBJ2-1, with 10 bases that match TRBD2. Germline values: CDR1 MRHNA, CDR2 SNTAGT. Trimming took 4 bases from V and 2 from J; bases not matched to a gene: 14. The CDR3 covers 19 residues. CDR3 region: CASSASGAGGPSTYNEQFF. CDR3 DNA: TGTGCCAGCAGTGCCTCGGGAGCGGGAGGGCCTAGCACCTACAATGAGCAGTTCTTC.

The CDR3 loop reads CASSIDRVPRGYEQYF. The CDR3 region has the DNA TGTGCCAGCAGCATAGACAGGGTCCCCAGGGGGTACGAGCAGTACTTC. The chain employs TRBV7-8 and TRBJ2-7, with 7 bases matching TRBD1. The J segment lost 4 bases and the V segment lost 5 bases, leaving 14 bases of the junction unmatched. The CDR3 runs 16 residues. Germline values: CDR1 SGHVS, CDR2 FQNEAQ.